Below, 21 T cell receptor beta chains from the same sample are listed, as sequenced in a study of blood T cell repertoires in COVID-19 (dated by TCRdb to 2020 to 2021). Library construction relied on the immunoSEQ multiplex PCR assay. TCRdb's version of the immuneACCESS table is confined to in-frame rearrangements and falls short of the full clone set. An unresolved V gene accounts for under half of the shortfall where checked; the remainder is of unknown origin. The table for this sample lists 350,000 to 500,000 clones; over 85% of them were counted only once. 0.7% to 0.85% of the sample is held by the ten biggest clonotypes. Sequencing was done on a sample of peripheral blood. The source is a man aged 18 to 30 with COVID-19, enrolled during active disease.

With regard to this clone: A much larger clone is a single base away; this may be a read error. The chain is built from TRBV5-5 and TRBJ2-5; D is unresolved. The CDR3 is 11 amino acids. The V gene's germline CDR1 is SGHKS and CDR2 YYEKEE (reference sequence). The germline V and J ends were trimmed by 1 base and 5 bases, with 3 bases remaining between them. The CDR3 loop is CASSLSETQYF. In DNA form, the CDR3 reads TGTGCCAGCAGCTTGTCGGAGACCCAGTACTTC.

This clone was seen just once. The rearrangement uses TRBV11-3 and TRBJ1-1; 7 nucleotides match TRBD1. Trimming cost V 5 bases and J 1 base; bases outside gene matches: 7. The CDR3 loop spans 15 amino acids. Germline CDR1 SGHNT, CDR2 YENEEA. The CDR3 DNA sequence: TGTGCCAGCAGCCCTAGGGGGCAAGGGAACACTGAAGCTTTCTTT. Translating gives CASSPRGQGNTEAFF.

This clone was observed once. The chain uses TRBV27 and TRBJ2-1; maybe TRBD2 (6 bases). Germline loops: CDR1 MNHEY, CDR2 SMNVEV (reference sequence). Deletions cut 2 bases from V and 9 bases from J, with 8 bases between. CDR3 length equals 12 residues. The CDR3 here is CASSLPGGEQFF. CDR3 DNA sequence: TGTGCCAGCAGTTTACCCGGGGGTGAGCAGTTCTTC.

V and J are TRBV18 and TRBJ1-2; unclear D gene. V dropped 3 bases and J dropped 0 bases, with 11 bases sitting between them. Germline CDR1 reads KGHSH; CDR2 reads LQKENI. This CDR3 spans 15 amino acids. CDR3 sequence (DNA): TGTGCCAGCTCACCGTCGACCGGGGCTAACTATGGCTACACCTTC. Translating gives CASSPSTGANYGYTF.

The V call is TRBV15, the J call TRBJ2-5, with TRBD1 identical over 10 bases. The V gene's germline CDR1 is LNHNV and CDR2 YYDKDF (reference sequence). After removal of 3 bases from V and 4 bases from J, the junction contained 2 bases not matched to a gene. This CDR3 is 14 amino acids long. The CDR3 sequence: CATSRDRGGETQYF. CDR3 in DNA: TGTGCCACCAGCAGGGACAGGGGGGGAGAGACCCAGTACTTC.

This clone was observed a single time. The V gene is TRBV12-3 or TRBV12-4, the J gene TRBJ2-1; 9 bases are a match to TRBD2. The CDR3 is made up of 13 amino acids. V lost 11 bases, J lost 5 bases, and 7 bases stayed unmatched. In DNA form, the CDR3 reads TGTGCCGGAGCTAGCGGGGAAAACAATGAGCAGTTCTTC. This translates into CAGASGENNEQFF.

This chain connects TRBV18 to TRBJ2-3; 7 bases are shared with TRBD1. Germline V gene data show CDR1 as KGHSH and CDR2 as LQKENI. This CDR3 is 16 amino acids long. Losses at the gene ends were 0 bases for V and 2 bases for J; bases not matched to a gene: 5. Written as DNA, the CDR3 is TGTGCCAGCTCACCACCTAGGACAGGAAACACAGATACGCAGTATTTT. Translated, it gives CASSPPRTGNTDTQYF.

The chain links TRBV5-1 to TRBJ2-7; D gene unclear. V lost 3 bases to trimming and J lost 0 bases, with 10 bases between them. Germline loops: CDR1 SGHRS, CDR2 YFSETQ. The CDR3 contains 14 residues. The CDR3 sequence is CASSSLPSSYEQYF. The CDR3 DNA sequence: TGCGCCAGCAGCTCTCTCCCCAGCTCCTACGAGCAGTACTTC.

This clone appeared a single time. One end of the junction fails to match germline, which may point to a read error. The genes are TRBV3-1 (or the pseudogene TRBV3-2) and TRBJ1-6, with D unclear. CDR1 and CDR2 from the germline V gene are LGHDT and YNNKEL (reference sequence). The CDR3 is 15 residues long. CDR3 sequence (DNA): TGTGCCAGCAGCCAAGGGGCAAGACTAAATTCACCCTTCCACTTT. Translated: CASSQGARLNSPFHF.

This clone has a handful of counts. The chain is built from TRBV3-1 (or the pseudogene TRBV3-2) and TRBJ2-7; a weak D match, TRBD2 (5 bases). Between the trimmed V and J ends, which lost 1 base and 7 bases, there was a span of 23 bases. This CDR3 is built from 17 residues. Germline V gene lookup returns CDR1 LGHDT and CDR2 YNNKEL (reference sequence). CDR3 nucleotide sequence: TGTGCCAGCAGCCAAGTCCGCGAGGGCCTGATCCCTGGGGAGCAGTACTTC. Its protein product is CASSQVREGLIPGEQYF.

The J gene is TRBJ2-7, the V gene TRBV5-1, with TRBD1 identical over 9 bases. The trim removed 3 bases at V and 4 bases at J, leaving 8 bases unmatched. The germline V gene has CDR1 SGHRS and CDR2 YFSETQ. The CDR3 totals 15 residues. In nucleotides, the CDR3 is TGCGCCAGCAGCTCGGGGCCGGGACAGGGTTACGAGCAGTACTTC. Translated: CASSSGPGQGYEQYF.

A single count supports this clone. The chain links TRBV6-5 to TRBJ1-1; D is perhaps TRBD1 (5 bases). The germline gives CDR1 MNHEY, CDR2 SVGAGI. The CDR3 totals 13 residues. Trimming cost V 10 bases and J 1 base, with 13 bases left between them. The CDR3, as DNA: TGTGCCACCATGGGGGGTAGGAACACTGAAGCTTTCTTT. This translates into CATMGGRNTEAFF.

V gene TRBV30 combines with J gene TRBJ1-4, with D possibly being TRBD1 (5 bases). The CDR3 is 14 amino acids. Trimming took off 2 bases at V and 5 bases at J, with 12 bases between the two ends. Per germline, CDR1 GTSNPN and CDR2 SVGIG (reference sequence). The CDR3 loop is CAWSKTARNEKLFF. As DNA, the CDR3 is TGTGCCTGGAGTAAGACAGCCCGAAATGAAAAACTGTTTTTT.

The chain combines TRBV6-6 with TRBJ2-7; no clear D. Germline values: CDR1 MNHNY, CDR2 SVGAGI (reference sequence). CDR3 length: 14 amino acids. V lost 0 bases and J lost 0, with 6 bases in between. The CDR3 nucleotides are TGTGCCAGCAGTTACTCCCTCTCCTCCTACGAGCAGTACTTC. Amino acids: CASSYSLSSYEQYF.

The V call is TRBV3-1 (or the pseudogene TRBV3-2), the J call TRBJ2-1; tentatively, D is TRBD2 (7 bases). The V gene's germline CDR1 is LGHDT and CDR2 YNNKEL (reference sequence). The CDR3 is made up of 16 amino acids. Trimming removed 4 bases from V and 6 bases from J, with 19 bases in between. The CDR3 loop reads CASSLLGGLRGNEQFF. The CDR3, as DNA: TGTGCCAGCAGCCTCCTCGGGGGGCTTAGGGGCAATGAGCAGTTCTTC.

V gene TRBV7-6 combines with J gene TRBJ2-1; 11 bases map to TRBD2. The germline V gene encodes CDR1 SGHVS and CDR2 FNYEAQ. J was trimmed by 1 base and V by 4 bases; bases with no gene match: 6. The CDR3 totals 17 residues. The CDR3 region is CASSYSGRARSYNEQFF. The CDR3 DNA sequence: TGTGCCAGCAGCTATAGCGGGAGGGCCAGATCCTACAATGAGCAGTTCTTC.

The V and J genes are TRBV2 and TRBJ2-1; 9 bases map to TRBD2. Germline V gives CDR1 SNHLY, CDR2 FYNNEI. With V trimmed by 1 base and J by 12 bases, 10 bases remained unmatched. The CDR3 consists of 15 residues. CDR3 sequence (DNA): TGTGCCAGCAGTGAAGGGGGTAGCGGGAGAGTCGGGCAGTTCTTC. Protein sequence: CASSEGGSGRVGQFF.

The rearrangement joins TRBV2 to TRBJ1-5; 10 nucleotides match TRBD1. Germline lookup yields CDR1 SNHLY and CDR2 FYNNEI. The CDR3 runs 15 residues. The junction had 7 bases not matched to a gene; V was cut back by 5 bases and J by 6 bases. CDR3 DNA sequence: TGTGCCAGCAGTTCCGGGACAGGGGATAGTCAGCCCCAGCATTTT. This codes for CASSSGTGDSQPQHF.

The V call is TRBV23-1, the J call TRBJ2-7; D possibly corresponds to TRBD1 (5 bases). TRBV23-1 is annotated as an ORF whose role is uncertain. The CDR3 runs to 14 residues. Trimming took off 7 bases at V and 6 bases at J, with 19 bases between the two ends. CDR3 region: CASTSIRRVCEQYF. The CDR3 DNA is TGCGCCAGCACTTCGATTCGCAGGGTTTGCGAGCAGTACTTC.

The genes are TRBV2 and TRBJ2-7; 9 bases are a match to TRBD1. The CDR3 contains 14 residues. The germline gives CDR1 SNHLY, CDR2 FYNNEI. The J segment lost 7 bases and the V segment lost 6 bases, leaving 10 bases of the junction unmatched. In nucleotides, the CDR3 is TGTGCCAGCAGCTTGACAGGGGGGCTGGGAGAGCAGTACTTC. Protein product: CASSLTGGLGEQYF.

The rearrangement uses TRBV2 and TRBJ2-6, with D unresolved. Per the germline V gene, CDR1 is SNHLY and CDR2 is FYNNEI. This CDR3 has 14 residues. Between the trimmed V and J ends, which lost 6 bases and 0 bases, there was a span of 6 bases. In DNA form, the CDR3 reads TGTGCCAGCAGCCCAGGCTCTGGGGCCAACGTCCTGACTTTC. As protein: CASSPGSGANVLTF.